One sample yielded the 28 T cell receptor beta chains listed below, sequenced in a study of blood T cell repertoires in COVID-19. Profiled with immunoSEQ multiplex PCR; TCRdb holds only in-frame clones, not every one. The sample records about 120,000 clones, 90% being singletons. What was sequenced was peripheral blood. The receptors derive from a man aged 55 to 69 with COVID-19, enrolled during active disease.

The chain is built from TRBV28 and TRBJ2-1, with D possibly TRBD1 on 5 matching bases. CDR3 size: 13 residues. Per germline, CDR1 MDHEN and CDR2 SYDVKM. Trimming removed 5 bases from V and 7 bases from J, with 12 bases in between. As DNA, the CDR3 is TGTGCCAGCAGTGTCGACAGCCTGAATGAGCAGTTCTTC. Protein sequence: CASSVDSLNEQFF.

V and J are TRBV5-6 and TRBJ1-2, with D perhaps TRBD1 (6 bases). From germline, CDR1 is SGHDT and CDR2 YYEEEE. The length of the CDR3 is 14 residues. V lost 0 bases and J lost 4, with 10 bases in between. In nucleotides, the CDR3 is TGTGCCAGCAGCTTGGGGGGGCCGGGCTATGGCTACACCTTC. Translation gives CASSLGGPGYGYTF.

This chain joins TRBV7-9 and TRBJ1-5, with a tentative D call TRBD1 (5 bases). Germline V CDR1 and CDR2: SEHNR, FQNEAQ (reference sequence). The V end lost 3 bases, the J end lost 8 bases, and 14 bases lay between the germline ends. The CDR3 contains 14 residues. The CDR3 sequence is CASSLTDYPEPQHF. The CDR3 region has the DNA TGTGCCAGCAGCTTGACAGATTACCCAGAGCCCCAGCATTTT.

J is TRBJ1-1 and V is TRBV19; D uncertain. The CDR3 spans 13 residues. Germline V CDR1 and CDR2: LNHDA, SQIVND (reference sequence). V was clipped by 4 bases and J by 6 bases, with 12 bases between them. The CDR3 region is CASSTGSWAEAFF. CDR3 coding DNA: TGTGCCAGTAGTACAGGAAGTTGGGCTGAAGCTTTCTTT.

The genes are TRBV2 and TRBJ1-3; 9 bases are shared with TRBD1. The germline CDR1 and CDR2 sequences are SNHLY and FYNNEI. The junction had 5 bases not matched to a gene; V was cut back by 1 base and J by 4 bases. This CDR3 comprises 16 residues. The CDR3 DNA is TGTGCCAGCAGTGAAGAACTGGACAGGGGAGGAAACACCATATATTTT. Residues: CASSEELDRGGNTIYF. Variable domain in full (rest from reference TRBV2 and TRBJ1-3): EPEVTQTPSHQVTQMGQEVILRCVPISNHLYFYWYRQILGQKVEFLVSFYNNEISEKSEIFDDQFSVERPDGSNFTLKIRSTKLEDSAMYFCASSEELDRGGNTIYFGEGSWLTVV.

This chain joins TRBV4-2 and TRBJ1-5; 11 nucleotides align to TRBD1. The V and J ends lost 3 bases and 7 bases, in that order; junction bases with no gene match: 8. CDR1 and CDR2 from the germline V gene are LGHNA and YNFKEQ. CDR3 size: 16 residues. Here the CDR3 DNA reads TGTGCCAGCAGCCAGCCGTGGGGGACAGGGGGACAGCCCCAGCATTTT. This gives the protein CASSQPWGTGGQPQHF.

The chain carries TRBV28 and TRBJ2-3, with TRBD2 identical over 11 bases. This CDR3 contains 16 residues. J lost 6 bases, V lost 6 bases, and 11 bases had no gene match. Germline-derived CDR1 and CDR2 are MDHEN and SYDVKM. CDR3 sequence: CASRAGLAVLGDTQYF. CDR3 bases: TGTGCCAGCAGGGCGGGACTAGCGGTTTTGGGTGATACGCAGTATTTT.

This chain joins TRBV5-1 and TRBJ2-2, with D possibly matching TRBD2 (5 bases). V was trimmed by 1 base and J by 5 bases, leaving 9 bases between them. The CDR3 covers 14 residues. Germline V gene lookup returns CDR1 SGHRS and CDR2 YFSETQ. DNA of the CDR3: TGCGCCAGCAGCTTGTGGGAGACTACCGGGGAGCTGTTTTTT. This gives the protein CASSLWETTGELFF.

The chain carries TRBV12-3 or TRBV12-4 and TRBJ2-3; 8 nucleotides align to TRBD2. Germline trimming cut 4 bases from V and 8 bases from J; bases unmatched to any gene: 5. This CDR3 comprises 13 residues. CDR3 bases: TGTGCCAGCAGTTCGCCCGGGGGGGGTACGCAGTATTTT. Residues: CASSSPGGGTQYF.

The chain couples TRBV7-2 to TRBJ2-1, with 12 bases fitting TRBD2. Trimming cost V 1 base and J 2 bases; bases outside gene matches: 3. The CDR3 contains 17 residues. From germline, CDR1 is SGHTA and CDR2 FQGNSA. Here the CDR3 reads CASSLEASGGAYNEQFF. CDR3 DNA: TGTGCCAGCAGCTTAGAGGCTAGCGGGGGGGCCTACAATGAGCAGTTCTTC.

This clone was recorded only once. The gene calls are TRBV12-3 or TRBV12-4 and TRBJ2-2; no clear D gene. Between the trimmed V and J ends, which lost 1 base and 4 bases, there was a span of 4 bases. The CDR3 length is 13 residues. The CDR3 protein is CASSLEATGELFF. DNA for the CDR3: TGTGCCAGCAGTTTAGAAGCCACCGGGGAGCTGTTTTTT.

V is TRBV11-3 and J is TRBJ2-3; D gene ambiguous. CDR1 is SGHNT and CDR2 is YENEEA in the germline V gene. V was shortened by 5 bases and J by 7 bases, with 7 bases between the two germline ends. This CDR3 spans 11 amino acids. CDR3 loop: CASSLTNTQYF. In DNA form, the CDR3 reads TGTGCCAGCAGCCTCACTAATACGCAGTATTTT.

The genes are TRBV30 and TRBJ1-5, with 7 bases that match TRBD1. The CDR3 is made up of 15 amino acids. Germline trimming cut 2 bases from V and 3 bases from J; bases unmatched to any gene: 7. Germline values: CDR1 GTSNPN, CDR2 SVGIG (reference sequence). The DNA for the CDR3 is TGTGCCTGGAGTCTACAGGGGTGGGACAATCAGCCCCAGCATTTT. Protein sequence: CAWSLQGWDNQPQHF.

The chain has TRBV29-1 and TRBJ2-1; D is unresolved. The CDR3 contains 14 residues. Per germline, CDR1 SQVTM and CDR2 ANQGSEA. V lost 8 bases to trimming and J lost 3 bases, with 17 bases between them. The CDR3 region is CSIQVWLYYNEQFF. In DNA form, the CDR3 reads TGCAGCATCCAGGTCTGGCTTTACTACAATGAGCAGTTCTTC.

This clone was detected only a few times. The chain links TRBV5-1 to TRBJ1-2, with D unresolved. The V gene's germline CDR1 is SGHRS and CDR2 YFSETQ. CDR3 length equals 13 residues. Trimming cost V 2 bases and J 1 base, with 6 bases left between them. The CDR3 protein is CASSFMSNYGYTF. The DNA of the CDR3 is TGCGCCAGCAGCTTTATGAGTAACTATGGCTACACCTTC.

The chain combines TRBV7-9 with TRBJ1-4, with D perhaps matching TRBD1 (6 bases). Germline CDR1 reads SEHNR; CDR2 reads FQNEAQ (reference sequence). Between the trimmed V and J ends, which lost 4 bases and 3 bases, there was a span of 12 bases. This CDR3 contains 15 residues. CDR3 sequence: CASSSYRAANEKLFF. The DNA of the CDR3 is TGTGCCAGCAGCTCCTACAGGGCGGCTAATGAAAAACTGTTTTTT.

V is TRBV5-1 and J is TRBJ1-6; 7 nucleotides align to TRBD1. Germline CDR1 and CDR2: SGHRS and YFSETQ. There are 15 residues in the CDR3. The J segment lost 5 bases and the V segment lost 0 bases, leaving 2 bases of the junction unmatched. For the CDR3, the DNA is TGCGCCAGCAGCTTGGGGGACAGAAATAATTCACCCCTCCACTTT. Residues: CASSLGDRNNSPLHF. Variable domain in full (rest from reference TRBV5-1 and TRBJ1-6): KAGVTQTPRYLIKTRGQQVTLSCSPISGHRSVSWYQQTPGQGLQFLFEYFSETQRNKGNFPGRFSGRQFSNSRSEMNVSTLELGDSALYLCASSLGDRNNSPLHFGNGTRLTVT.

Here the CDR3 reads CASSVDPGTYEQYF. The CDR3 DNA follows: TGTGCCAGCAGCGTAGATCCCGGGACCTACGAGCAGTACTTC. The V call is TRBV9, the J call TRBJ2-7; the D gene is possibly TRBD2 (5 bases). The CDR3 runs 14 residues. Looked up from germline, CDR1 is SGDLS and CDR2 is YYNGEE. V gave up 0 bases and J gave up 2 bases, with 9 bases separating them.

The chain combines TRBV7-9 with TRBJ2-5; D possibly corresponds to TRBD1 (5 bases). The CDR3 runs 15 residues. V lost 1 base and J lost 3, with 12 bases in between. Germline values: CDR1 SEHNR, CDR2 FQNEAQ (reference sequence). CDR3 nucleotide sequence: TGTGCCAGCAGCTTAGGACAAACACAGGAAGAGACCCAGTACTTC. This sequence encodes CASSLGQTQEETQYF.

This rearrangement joins TRBV30 to TRBJ2-5; 9 nucleotides align to TRBD2. The germline gives CDR1 GTSNPN, CDR2 SVGIG (reference sequence). This CDR3 comprises 16 residues. The V and J ends lost 0 bases and 5 bases, in that order; junction bases with no gene match: 10. This CDR3 reads CAWSVRNSGSGETQYF. The CDR3 nucleotides are TGTGCCTGGAGTGTACGGAATAGCGGGAGTGGGGAGACCCAGTACTTC.

J is TRBJ2-5 and V is TRBV28; TRBD2 agrees at 10 bases. The junction had 7 bases not matched to a gene; V was cut back by 4 bases and J by 2 bases. Germline assignment: CDR1 MDHEN and CDR2 SYDVKM. The CDR3 is made up of 16 amino acids. In nucleotides, the CDR3 is TGTGCCAGCAGTTCAGGACTAGCGGCGACACAAGAGACCCAGTACTTC. As protein: CASSSGLAATQETQYF.

The V gene is TRBV29-1, the J gene TRBJ2-2, with D perhaps TRBD1 (6 bases). Germline CDR1 SQVTM, CDR2 ANQGSEA. V lost 5 bases and J 0 bases, leaving 10 bases between the germline ends. The CDR3 covers 14 residues. Here the CDR3 reads CSVSDSPNTGELFF. DNA for the CDR3: TGCAGCGTTTCGGACAGCCCGAACACCGGGGAGCTGTTTTTT.

The chain recombines TRBV18 with TRBJ2-7; no clear D. The V and J ends lost 5 bases and 6 bases respectively, with 14 bases between them. CDR1 KGHSH and CDR2 LQKENI come from the germline V gene. The CDR3 has 13 residues. As DNA, the CDR3 is TGTGCCAGCTCAGCCTACGATTCTTTCGAGCAGTACTTC. Translating it yields CASSAYDSFEQYF. Drawing the rest from reference TRBV18 and TRBJ2-7, the complete variable domain is NAGVMQNPRHLVRRRGQEARLRCSPMKGHSHVYWYRQLPEEGLKFMVYLQKENIIDESGMPKERFSAEFPKEGPSILRIQQVVRGDSAAYFCASSAYDSFEQYFGPGTRLTVT.

This chain connects TRBV2 to TRBJ2-1, with a weak D call TRBD2 (6 bases). CDR3 size: 14 residues. Germline CDR1 SNHLY, CDR2 FYNNEI. The V gene lost 7 bases and the J gene lost 4 bases, with 14 bases spanning the gap. The CDR3 region has the DNA TGTGCCAGCACCACTACGGGACTTTACAATGAGCAGTTCTTC. It codes for CASTTTGLYNEQFF.

The V call is TRBV7-2, the J call TRBJ2-3, with D unclear. CDR1 and CDR2 (germline): SGHTA, FQGNSA. The CDR3 contains 13 residues. Trimming stripped 0 bases from V and 7 bases from J, with 8 bases between. The CDR3 coding sequence is TGTGCCAGCAGCTTAGCGCACCAGAATACGCAGTATTTT. This codes for CASSLAHQNTQYF.

The chain links TRBV19 to TRBJ1-4; TRBD1 is a possible D gene (5 bases). The CDR3 loop spans 15 amino acids. Germline CDR1 is LNHDA and CDR2 is SQIVND (reference sequence). V lost 5 bases, J lost 8 bases, and 18 bases lay in between. CDR3 residues: CASSPLSGRGEKLFF. The CDR3 nucleotides are TGTGCCAGTAGTCCCCTTAGCGGTCGGGGGGAAAAACTGTTTTTT.

The CDR3 sequence is CASSDRGATNEKLFF. The CDR3 DNA is TGTGCCAGCAGCGACAGGGGGGCAACTAATGAAAAACTGTTTTTT. The chain links TRBV27 to TRBJ1-4, with TRBD1 matching over 9 bases. The germline V gene encodes CDR1 MNHEY and CDR2 SMNVEV (reference sequence). Trimming at V came to 6 bases and at J to 0 bases, leaving 2 bases not matched to a gene. CDR3 length: 15 amino acids.

V is TRBV25-1 and J is TRBJ2-1, with TRBD2 identical over 8 bases. Germline V gene lookup returns CDR1 MGHDK and CDR2 SYGVNS. V gave up 3 bases and J gave up 9 bases; unmatched junction bases: 7. The CDR3 covers 14 residues. The CDR3 DNA reads as TGTGCCAGCAGTGACATAGCGGGGCCATCTGAGCAGTTCTTC. Protein: CASSDIAGPSEQFF.